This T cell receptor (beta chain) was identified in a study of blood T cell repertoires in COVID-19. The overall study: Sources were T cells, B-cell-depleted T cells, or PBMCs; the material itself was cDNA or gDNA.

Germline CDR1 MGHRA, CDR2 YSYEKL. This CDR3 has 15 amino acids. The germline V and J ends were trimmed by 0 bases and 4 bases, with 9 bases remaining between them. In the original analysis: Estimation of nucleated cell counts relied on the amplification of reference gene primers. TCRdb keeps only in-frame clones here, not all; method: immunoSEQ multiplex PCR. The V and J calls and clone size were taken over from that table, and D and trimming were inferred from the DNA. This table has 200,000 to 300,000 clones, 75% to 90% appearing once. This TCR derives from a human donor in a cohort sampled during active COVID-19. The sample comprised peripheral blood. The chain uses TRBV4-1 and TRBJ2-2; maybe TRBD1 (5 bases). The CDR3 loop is CASSQDRVGTGELFF. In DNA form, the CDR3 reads TGCGCCAGCAGCCAAGACAGGGTGGGCACCGGGGAGCTGTTTTTT.